This T cell receptor beta chain derives from a study of regulatory T cells in long-lasting Graves disease. Findings and caveats of the study: Persistent Graves' disease cases displayed lower TCR diversity than newly diagnosed ones.

Concerning this clonotype itself: Its antigen remains unidentified.

The CDR3 has 15 residues. Germline-derived CDR1 and CDR2 are LGHDT and YNNKEL (reference sequence). The germline V and J ends were trimmed by 2 bases and 2 bases, with 12 bases remaining between them. As to time point: persistent/refractory GD, antithyroid drugs over 5 years with positive TRAb. PBMC RNA served as the TCR library source. Relying on iRepertoire HTBI primers and Arm-PCR of CDR3 regions, the team built TCR beta libraries. How the authors handled the data: Among the samples, around 58 TRBV and approximately 13 TRBJ segments were identified. From the multiplex PCR reads, TCRdb called clonotypes with MiXCR, one entry per CDR3 protein. It is TCRdb's table, rather than the study itself, that gives the V and J calls and clone size. The sample gives 300,000 to 400,000 distinct CDR3 sequences, 15% to 20% of which show up once; less than 30% is in the top ten.

The chain is built from TRBV3-1 and TRBJ1-1; no reliable D call. This clonotype was sampled from a female donor with Graves disease. This specimen consisted of peripheral blood mononuclear cells (PBMCs), obtained when the disease was refractory, from a patient treated with antithyroid drugs. CDR3 in DNA: TGTGCCAGCAGCCAACAATGGACGGAAAACACTGAAGCTTTCTTT. Encoded protein: CASSQQWTENTEAFF.